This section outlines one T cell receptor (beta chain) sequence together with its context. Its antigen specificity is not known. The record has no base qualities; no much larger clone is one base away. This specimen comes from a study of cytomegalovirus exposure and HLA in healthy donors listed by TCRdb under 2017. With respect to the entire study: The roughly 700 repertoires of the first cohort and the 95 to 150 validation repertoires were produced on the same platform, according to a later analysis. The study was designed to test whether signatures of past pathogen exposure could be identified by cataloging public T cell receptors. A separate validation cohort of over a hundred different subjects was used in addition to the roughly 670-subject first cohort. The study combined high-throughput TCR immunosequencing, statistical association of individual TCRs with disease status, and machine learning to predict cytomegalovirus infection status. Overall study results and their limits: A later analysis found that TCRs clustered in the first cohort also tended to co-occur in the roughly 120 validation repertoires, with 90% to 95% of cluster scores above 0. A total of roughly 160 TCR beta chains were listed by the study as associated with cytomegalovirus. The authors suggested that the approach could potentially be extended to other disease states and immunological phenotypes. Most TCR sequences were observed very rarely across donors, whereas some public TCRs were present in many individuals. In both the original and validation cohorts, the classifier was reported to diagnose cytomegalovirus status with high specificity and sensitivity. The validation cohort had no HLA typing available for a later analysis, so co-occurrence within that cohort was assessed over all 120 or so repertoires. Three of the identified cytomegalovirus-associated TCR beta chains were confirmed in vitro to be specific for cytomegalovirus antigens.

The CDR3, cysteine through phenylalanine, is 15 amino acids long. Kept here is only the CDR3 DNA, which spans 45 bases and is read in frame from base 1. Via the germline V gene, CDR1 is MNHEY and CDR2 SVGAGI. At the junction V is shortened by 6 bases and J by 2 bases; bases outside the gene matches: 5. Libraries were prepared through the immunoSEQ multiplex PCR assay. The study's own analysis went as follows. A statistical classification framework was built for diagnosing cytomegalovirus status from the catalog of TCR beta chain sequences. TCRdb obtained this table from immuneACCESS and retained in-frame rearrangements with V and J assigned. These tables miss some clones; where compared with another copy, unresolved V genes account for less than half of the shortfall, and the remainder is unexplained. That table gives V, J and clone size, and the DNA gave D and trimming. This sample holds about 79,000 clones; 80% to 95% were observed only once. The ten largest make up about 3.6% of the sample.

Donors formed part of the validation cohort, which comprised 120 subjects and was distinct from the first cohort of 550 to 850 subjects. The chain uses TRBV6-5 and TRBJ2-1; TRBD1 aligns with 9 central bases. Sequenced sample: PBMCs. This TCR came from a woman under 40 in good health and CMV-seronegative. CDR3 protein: CASRPRTGAYNEQFF. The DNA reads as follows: TGTGCCAGCAGACCAAGGACAGGGGCCTACAATGAGCAGTTCTTC.